This TCR beta chain was identified in a study of OX40 agonist ivuxolimab in advanced cancers. Overall study context: The dose-escalation cohort had hepatocellular carcinoma, melanoma, renal cell or head and neck cancer. General study results and limits: Researchers did not determine the expanded peripheral T cells' antigen specificity. Expanded clones tended on average to be more numerous among CD8+ T cells than CD4+.

Assay: immunoSEQ multiplex PCR; the TCRdb copy retains only in-frame clones and omits some. Among 69,000 or so clones listed, over 75% were seen once. Comments on this clone: Its antigen is unknown.

The source of this sequence is an adult with an advanced solid tumor such as melanoma, head and neck, liver or kidney cancer. Specimen: CD4+ or CD8+ T cells sorted from blood, collected in a trial of the OX40 agonist ivuxolimab.

CDR3: CASSFQNSNQPQHF. The CDR3 DNA is TGTGCCAGCAGTTTCCAAAATAGCAATCAGCCCCAGCATTTT. V gene TRBV6-1 combines with J gene TRBJ1-5; D ambiguous. Per germline, CDR1 MNHNS and CDR2 SASEGT. Trimming took 5 bases from V and 0 from J, leaving 8 bases between them. This CDR3 comprises 14 residues.